The 30 T cell receptor beta chains presented below share a single source sample, sequenced in a study of blood T cell repertoires in COVID-19. The repertoire was sequenced with immunoSEQ multiplex PCR; TCRdb's copy has only in-frame clones and lacks some. The repertoire includes about 290,000 clones, 70% to 90% of them detected once, and around 4.2% sits in the top ten. The sequenced sample consisted of peripheral blood. The receptor set was obtained from a woman in her forties or fifties with active or convalescent COVID-19.

This clone has just a few counts. This rearrangement joins TRBV5-6 to TRBJ1-4; 10 bases fit TRBD1. Germline assignment: CDR1 SGHDT and CDR2 YYEEEE. The junction had 8 bases not matched to a gene; V was cut back by 4 bases and J by 8 bases. This CDR3 spans 15 amino acids. CDR3 sequence reads: CASSPDRGQEEKLFF. DNA for the CDR3: TGTGCCAGCAGCCCCGACAGGGGGCAGGAAGAAAAACTGTTTTTT.

J is TRBJ2-3 and V is TRBV5-4; 8 bases align to TRBD1. The J segment lost 3 bases and the V segment lost 3 bases, leaving 6 bases of the junction unmatched. This CDR3 has 15 residues. Germline CDR1 reads SGHNT; CDR2 reads YYREEE (reference sequence). The CDR3 here is CASSSGGPFTDTQYF. In DNA form, the CDR3 reads TGTGCCAGCAGCTCAGGGGGCCCTTTTACAGATACGCAGTATTTT. The full variable domain, completed using reference TRBV5-4 and TRBJ2-3, is ETGVTQSPTHLIKTRGQQVTLRCSSQSGHNTVSWYQQALGQGPQFIFQYYREEENGRGNFPPRFSGLQFPNYSSELNVNALELDDSALYLCASSSGGPFTDTQYFGPGTRLTVL.

The chain has TRBV2 and TRBJ1-5, with a tentative D call TRBD1 (6 bases). The ends were cut back, 6 bases at V and 6 bases at J, with 15 bases in the middle. The CDR3 runs to 14 residues. Germline values: CDR1 SNHLY, CDR2 FYNNEI. The CDR3 sequence: CASRNSGALQPQHF. CDR3 nucleotide sequence: TGTGCCAGCAGGAATTCAGGGGCCCTTCAGCCCCAGCATTTT.

This chain joins TRBV2 and TRBJ2-7; TRBD1 agrees at 10 bases. Looked up from germline, CDR1 is SNHLY and CDR2 is FYNNEI. The CDR3 consists of 14 residues. Losses at the gene ends were 3 bases for V and 4 bases for J; bases not matched to a gene: 3. The CDR3 loop is CASSEGQGFYEQYF. The DNA of the CDR3 is TGTGCCAGCAGTGAGGGACAGGGGTTTTACGAGCAGTACTTC.

The J gene is TRBJ2-7, the V gene TRBV11-1, with 8 nucleotides matching TRBD2. Germline CDR1 is SGHAT and CDR2 is FQDESV (reference sequence). The CDR3 runs 14 residues. V was clipped by 5 bases and J by 6 bases; unmatched bases: 9. The CDR3 here is CASSPGTSIREQYF. The CDR3 DNA reads as TGTGCCAGCAGCCCCGGGACTAGTATCCGCGAGCAGTACTTC. The full variable domain, with the rest looked up from reference TRBV11-1 and TRBJ2-7, is EAEVAQSPRYKITEKSQAVAFWCDPISGHATLYWYRQILGQGPELLVQFQDESVVDDSQLPKDRFSAERLKGVDSTLKIQPAELGDSAMYLCASSPGTSIREQYFGPGTRLTVT.

The chain is built from TRBV6-1 and TRBJ2-1; the D gene is possibly TRBD2 (6 bases). The V gene lost 1 base and the J gene lost 10 bases, with 8 bases spanning the gap. The CDR3 has 12 residues. CDR1 is MNHNS and CDR2 is SASEGT in the germline V gene. The CDR3 protein is CASSEVGGEQFF. As DNA, the CDR3 is TGTGCCAGCAGTGAAGTGGGGGGAGAGCAGTTCTTC.

The CDR3 here is CASGDRGHGTGELFF. The CDR3 DNA is TGTGCCAGTGGTGACAGGGGGCATGGCACCGGGGAGCTGTTTTTT. The chain employs TRBV19 and TRBJ2-2; TRBD1 agrees at 10 bases. V gave up 8 bases and J gave up 4 bases; unmatched junction bases: 7. The length of the CDR3 is 15 residues. The germline V gene has CDR1 LNHDA and CDR2 SQIVND (reference sequence).

J is TRBJ2-3 and V is TRBV10-3, with 8 bases matching TRBD2. V dropped 3 bases and J dropped 4; count of bases not matched to a gene: 15. Looked up from germline, CDR1 is ENHRY and CDR2 is SYGVKD. The CDR3 loop spans 18 amino acids. The CDR3 coding sequence is TGTGCCATCAGTGACCCGACTGCGGGGGGTTTATACGCAGATACGCAGTATTTT. This codes for CAISDPTAGGLYADTQYF.

The chain links TRBV7-8 to TRBJ2-5; D gene unclear. With 6 bases removed from V and 1 base from J, the gap between germline ends came to 9 bases. The CDR3 loop spans 13 amino acids. Germline-derived CDR1 and CDR2 are SGHVS and FQNEAQ. The CDR3 bases are TGTGCCAGCAGGCGCTCAAGCCAAGAGACCCAGTACTTC. Protein: CASRRSSQETQYF.

The chain combines TRBV3-1 (or the pseudogene TRBV3-2) with TRBJ1-4; the match to TRBD1 covers 7 bases. This CDR3 comprises 13 residues. Germline CDR1 is LGHDT and CDR2 is YNNKEL (reference sequence). V gave up 0 bases and J gave up 13 bases; unmatched junction bases: 5. The CDR3 DNA sequence: TGTGCCAGCAGCCAAGATCTGACAGGGCGACTGTTTTTT. This encodes CASSQDLTGRLFF.

This clone was picked up one time. The chain joins TRBV28 to TRBJ1-4; D call uncertain. With 5 bases removed from V and 4 bases from J, the gap between germline ends came to 17 bases. CDR3 length: 16 amino acids. Germline V CDR1 and CDR2: MDHEN, SYDVKM. The chain's CDR3 is CASSDLFTRINEKLFF. The CDR3 region has the DNA TGTGCCAGCAGTGACTTATTCACCCGGATTAATGAAAAACTGTTTTTT.

The chain combines TRBV19 with TRBJ1-3; 10 bases map to TRBD1. The CDR3 totals 14 residues. Germline-derived CDR1 and CDR2 are LNHDA and SQIVND (reference sequence). J lost 7 bases, V lost 6 bases, and 6 bases had no gene match. In DNA, the CDR3 is TGTGCCAGTAGCAGAGACAGGGGGCGGAACACCATATATTTT. Protein product: CASSRDRGRNTIYF.

The V call is TRBV15, the J call TRBJ2-1; TRBD1 aligns across 7 bases. The CDR3 extends over 15 amino acids. V gave up 3 bases and J gave up 12 bases; unmatched junction bases: 14. Germline CDR1 LNHNV, CDR2 YYDKDF (reference sequence). This chain's CDR3 is CATSSLTGWGSGQFF. CDR3 DNA: TGTGCCACCAGCAGCCTGACAGGGTGGGGGTCAGGGCAGTTCTTC.

The gene calls are TRBV7-6 and TRBJ2-1; 10 nucleotides match TRBD1. The J segment lost 2 bases and the V segment lost 1 base, leaving 2 bases of the junction unmatched. The CDR3 length is 16 residues. CDR1 and CDR2 from the germline V gene are SGHVS and FNYEAQ. The CDR3 is CASSLVGTGAYNEQFF. The CDR3 DNA reads TGTGCCAGCAGCTTAGTGGGGACAGGGGCCTACAATGAGCAGTTCTTC.

This sequence joins TRBV5-1 and TRBJ2-2; weak D call: TRBD2 (6 bases). The ends were cut back, 3 bases at V and 0 bases at J, with 18 bases in the middle. CDR1 and CDR2 (germline): SGHRS, YFSETQ. This CDR3 comprises 18 residues. Written as DNA, the CDR3 is TGCGCCAGCAGCTCCCCCCCCGGGAGCCTTACGAACACCGGGGAGCTGTTTTTT. Protein product: CASSSPPGSLTNTGELFF. The whole variable domain, filled in from reference TRBV5-1 and TRBJ2-2, reads KAGVTQTPRYLIKTRGQQVTLSCSPISGHRSVSWYQQTPGQGLQFLFEYFSETQRNKGNFPGRFSGRQFSNSRSEMNVSTLELGDSALYLCASSSPPGSLTNTGELFFGEGSRLTVL.

This clone was picked up a small number of times. The chain recombines TRBV5-1 with TRBJ2-7; 7 nucleotides agree with TRBD2. This CDR3 has 17 residues. Germline loops: CDR1 SGHRS, CDR2 YFSETQ. Losses at the gene ends were 4 bases for V and 0 bases for J; bases not matched to a gene: 13. For the CDR3, the DNA is TGCGCCAGCAGCCTTACTAAGCTAGCGGATAGCTCCTACGAGCAGTACTTC. Its protein product is CASSLTKLADSSYEQYF.

The rearrangement joins TRBV12-2 to TRBJ2-3; the DNA was not used to check the table's D call, TRBD1. TRBV12-2 is assigned pseudogene status. The CDR3 length is 18 residues. In nucleotides, the CDR3 is TGTGCAAGTCGCTTAGTGCAGATTCAACCCCTTAGCACAGATACGCAGTATTTT. It encodes CASRLVQIQPLSTDTQYF.

V usage is TRBV27 and J usage is TRBJ2-7; D possibly corresponds to TRBD2 (6 bases). The V end was cut by 4 bases, the J end by 3 bases, with 10 bases between. This CDR3 spans 13 amino acids. CDR1 and CDR2 (germline): MNHEY, SMNVEV (reference sequence). This CDR3 reads CASSWGVDYEQYF. In DNA, the CDR3 is TGTGCCAGCAGTTGGGGGGTCGACTACGAGCAGTACTTC.

This chain uses TRBV5-1 with TRBJ2-3; the match to TRBD2 covers 9 bases. In germline, CDR1 is SGHRS, CDR2 YFSETQ. Unmatched junction bases numbered 4, after V lost 3 bases and J lost 5 bases. The CDR3 runs to 14 residues. CDR3 in amino acids: CASSWGLAGDTQYF. CDR3 nucleotides: TGCGCCAGCAGCTGGGGACTAGCAGGAGATACGCAGTATTTT.

Comments on this clone: A much more abundant neighbour one base away suggests this may be a read error. Other DNA sequences in this specimen translate into the identical CDR3. The chain joins TRBV28 to TRBJ1-1, with no clear D. Germline-derived CDR1 and CDR2 are MDHEN and SYDVKM. This CDR3 is built from 12 residues. V was pared by 3 bases and J by 5 bases, with 7 bases between. The CDR3: CASSFGGTEAFF. Written as DNA, the CDR3 is TGTGCCAGCAGTTTTGGAGGGACTGAAGCTTTCTTT.

This clone has only one observation. CDR3 in amino acids: CASSLESQGRNSPLHF. In nucleotides, the CDR3 is TGCGCCAGCAGCTTGGAGTCCCAGGGTCGGAATTCACCCCTCCACTTT. This chain uses TRBV5-1 with TRBJ1-6, with a possible D match to TRBD1 (5 bases). V lost 0 bases and J 7 bases, leaving 14 bases between the germline ends. Per the germline V gene, CDR1 is SGHRS and CDR2 is YFSETQ. This CDR3 is 16 amino acids long.

This chain connects TRBV12-5 to TRBJ1-1; D is unclear. This CDR3 has 13 amino acids. Germline assignment: CDR1 LGHNT and CDR2 FRNRAP. V lost 1 base and J lost 5, with 8 bases in between. DNA for the CDR3: TGTGCTAGTGGTTTGGCAACCGGGACTGAAGCTTTCTTT. Residues: CASGLATGTEAFF.

V gene TRBV4-1 combines with J gene TRBJ1-2; no clear D. Trimming pared 10 bases from V and 1 base from J, leaving 19 bases between. The CDR3 consists of 15 residues. CDR1 is MGHRA and CDR2 is YSYEKL in the germline V gene. The chain's CDR3 is CATRLNEGFNYGYTF. The DNA of the CDR3 is TGCGCCACTCGGCTTAACGAGGGATTTAACTATGGCTACACCTTC.

The genes are TRBV28 and TRBJ1-1; 7 bases map to TRBD1. Per the germline V gene, CDR1 is MDHEN and CDR2 is SYDVKM. The CDR3 runs to 12 residues. Losses at the gene ends were 7 bases for V and 5 bases for J; bases not matched to a gene: 4. The CDR3 sequence: CASTKQGTEAFF. The CDR3 coding sequence is TGTGCCAGCACCAAACAGGGGACTGAAGCTTTCTTT.

Comments on this clone: The junction departs from germline at one end; a sequencing error may be responsible. This chain joins TRBV5-6 and TRBJ1-2; maybe TRBD1 (5 bases). CDR3 length equals 13 residues. Germline-derived CDR1 and CDR2 are SGHDT and YYEEEE. CDR3 in amino acids: CVSSLERGSGYTF. The CDR3 DNA is TGTGTCAGCAGCTTGGAGCGGGGGTCTGGCTACACCTTC.

This rearrangement joins TRBV6-5 to TRBJ1-5, with D possibly matching TRBD1 (5 bases). Trimming removed 8 bases from V and 4 bases from J, with 15 bases in between. This CDR3 is built from 14 residues. Germline CDR1 is MNHEY and CDR2 is SVGAGI. The CDR3, as DNA: TGTGCCAGCCGACCCCCAGGGTCAAATCAGCCCCAGCATTTT. It encodes CASRPPGSNQPQHF.

The chain uses TRBV28 and TRBJ1-3; D may be TRBD1 (6 bases). CDR3 length: 14 amino acids. Trimming cost V 7 bases and J 2 bases, with 12 bases left between them. Germline V gene sequence: CDR1 MDHEN, CDR2 SYDVKM. The CDR3 DNA reads TGTGCCAGCAACCCCCACAGGGCTGGAAACACCATATATTTT. Encoded protein: CASNPHRAGNTIYF.

A word on this clone: The junction departs from the called germline gene at one end, perhaps through a read error. The gene calls are TRBV2 and TRBJ2-1; no definite D call. Germline V gene sequence: CDR1 SNHLY, CDR2 FYNNEI. The CDR3 is 11 residues long. CDR3 sequence reads: CASSVYSEQFF. CDR3 DNA: TGTGCCAGCAGTGTATACAGTGAGCAGTTCTTC.

The sample holds many counts of this clone. J is TRBJ2-7 and V is TRBV12-3 or TRBV12-4; a possible D gene is TRBD2 (5 bases). The CDR3 spans 12 residues. V dropped 8 bases and J dropped 2 bases, with 10 bases sitting between them. The DNA of the CDR3 is TGTGCCAGCTCCCTAGCTGCCTACGAGCAGTACTTC. Its translation is CASSLAAYEQYF.

This clone was seen once. The chain recombines TRBV5-6 with TRBJ2-1, with 7 bases fitting TRBD2. With 2 bases clipped from V and 8 bases from J, the junction kept 7 bases outside the gene matches. This CDR3 is built from 14 residues. Germline-derived CDR1 and CDR2 are SGHDT and YYEEEE. The CDR3 is CASSFGLGAYEQFF. CDR3 DNA sequence: TGTGCCAGCAGCTTTGGACTAGGCGCCTATGAGCAGTTCTTC.